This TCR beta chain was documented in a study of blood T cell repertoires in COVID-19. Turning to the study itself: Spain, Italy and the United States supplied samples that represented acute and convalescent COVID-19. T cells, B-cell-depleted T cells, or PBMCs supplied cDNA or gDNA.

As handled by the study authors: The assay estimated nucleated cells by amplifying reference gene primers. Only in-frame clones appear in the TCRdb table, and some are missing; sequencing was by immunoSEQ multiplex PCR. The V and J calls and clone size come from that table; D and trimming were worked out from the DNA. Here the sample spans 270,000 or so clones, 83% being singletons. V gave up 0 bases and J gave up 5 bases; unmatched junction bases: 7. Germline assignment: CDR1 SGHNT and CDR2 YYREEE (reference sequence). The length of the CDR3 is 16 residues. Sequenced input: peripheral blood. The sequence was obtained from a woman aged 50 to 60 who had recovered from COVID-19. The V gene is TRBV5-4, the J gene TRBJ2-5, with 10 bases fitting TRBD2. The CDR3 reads CASSLASGRVGETQYF. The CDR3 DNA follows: TGTGCCAGCAGCTTGGCCAGCGGGAGGGTCGGGGAGACCCAGTACTTC. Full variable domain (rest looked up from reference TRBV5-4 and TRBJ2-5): ETGVTQSPTHLIKTRGQQVTLRCSSQSGHNTVSWYQQALGQGPQFIFQYYREEENGRGNFPPRFSGLQFPNYSSELNVNALELDDSALYLCASSLASGRVGETQYFGPGTRLLVL.